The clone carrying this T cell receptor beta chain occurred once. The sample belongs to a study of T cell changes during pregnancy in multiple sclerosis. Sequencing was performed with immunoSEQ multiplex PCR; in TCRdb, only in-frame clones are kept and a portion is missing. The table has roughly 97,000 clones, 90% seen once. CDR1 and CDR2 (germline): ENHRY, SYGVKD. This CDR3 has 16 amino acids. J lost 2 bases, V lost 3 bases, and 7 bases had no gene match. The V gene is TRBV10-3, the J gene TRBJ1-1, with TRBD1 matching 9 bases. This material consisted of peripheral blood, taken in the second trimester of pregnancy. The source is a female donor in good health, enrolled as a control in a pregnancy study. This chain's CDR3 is CAISEDTGGPNTEAFF. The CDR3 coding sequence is TGTGCCATCAGTGAAGATACAGGGGGCCCTAACACTGAAGCTTTCTTT.